This T cell receptor (beta chain) comes out of a study of regulatory T cells in long-lasting Graves disease. Study conclusions and caveats: Whereas new patients shared some 990 public clonotypes, persistent patients shared more, at under 3,500.

The authors built TCR beta libraries using iRepertoire HTBI primers and Arm-PCR of CDR3 regions. TCRdb recomputed calls from the multiplex PCR reads with MiXCR, one row per CDR3 protein. Here the sample spans about 320,000 distinct CDR3 sequences, 18% being singletons. The table lists this clonotype with many counts. Its target is not known. This sample's time point: newly diagnosed GD, antithyroid drugs for less than 3 months. The TCR library was made from RNA extracted from PBMCs. American Thyroid Association guidelines served as the basis for diagnosing Graves' disease. The starting material was peripheral blood mononuclear cells (PBMCs), obtained at new diagnosis, from a patient treated with antithyroid drugs. The sequence came from a female donor with Graves disease.

CDR3: CASSNSRLADYNEQFF. Written as DNA, the CDR3 is TGTGCCAGCAGCAATAGCAGACTAGCAGATTACAATGAGCAGTTCTTC. The rearrangement links TRBV28 to TRBJ2-1; 7 nucleotides match TRBD2. The junction had 12 bases not matched to a gene; V was cut back by 6 bases and J by 4 bases. This CDR3 is built from 16 residues. Germline values: CDR1 MDHEN, CDR2 SYDVKM. The variable domain in full, completed from reference TRBV28 and TRBJ2-1, reads DVKVTQSSRYLVKRTGEKVFLECVQDMDHENMFWYRQDPGLGLRLIYFSYDVKMKEKGDIPEGYSVSREKKERFSLILESASTNQTSMYLCASSNSRLADYNEQFFGPGTRLTVL.